One and the same sample provided the 18 T cell receptor beta chains below, sequenced in a study of blood T cell repertoires in COVID-19. Repertoires were generated with immunoSEQ multiplex PCR, while TCRdb's copy carries only in-frame clones and drops some. This table holds approximately 230,000 clones, about 86% found once. The sequenced sample consisted of peripheral blood. The source is a man older than 75 with acute or convalescent COVID-19.

The chain links TRBV9 to TRBJ2-5; the match to TRBD1 covers 8 bases. CDR3 size: 14 residues. V was pared by 3 bases and J by 3 bases, with 4 bases of the junction left unmatched. Germline V CDR1 and CDR2: SGDLS, YYNGEE. The CDR3 coding sequence is TGTGCCAGCAGCGGAAACAGGGGGAAAGAGACCCAGTACTTC. The encoded protein is CASSGNRGKETQYF.

J is TRBJ2-7 and V is TRBV10-2; D might be TRBD2 (5 bases). CDR1 is WSHSY, CDR2 SAAADI, per germline. V lost 6 bases to trimming and J lost 1 base, with 7 bases between them. CDR3 length: 12 residues. CDR3 loop: CASSRESYEQYF. DNA of the CDR3: TGCGCCAGCAGCCGGGAATCCTACGAGCAGTACTTC.

The rearrangement joins TRBV11-2 to TRBJ2-3; possibly TRBD1 for D (6 bases). This CDR3 contains 16 residues. V lost 1 base and J lost 0, with 11 bases in between. Germline values: CDR1 SGHAT, CDR2 FQNNGV. CDR3 sequence (DNA): TGTGCCAGCAGCTTAGGGGGGACACCTAGCACAGATACGCAGTATTTT. Protein: CASSLGGTPSTDTQYF.

The chain links TRBV7-3 to TRBJ2-3; D ambiguous. Germline V lookup: CDR1 SGHTA, CDR2 FQGTGA. This CDR3 spans 15 amino acids. V was cut by 1 base and J by 1 base, with 9 bases left in between. This CDR3 is CASSLRAVGTDTQYF. CDR3 nucleotide sequence: TGTGCCAGCAGCTTAAGGGCCGTGGGCACAGATACGCAGTATTTT. The variable domain in full, completed from reference TRBV7-3 and TRBJ2-3, reads GAGVSQTPSNKVTEKGKYVELRCDPISGHTALYWYRQSLGQGPEFLIYFQGTGAADDSGLPNDRFFAVRPEGSVSTLKIQRTERGDSAVYLCASSLRAVGTDTQYFGPGTRLTVL.

The CDR3 here is CASSQGTGHREQYF. CDR3 nucleotide sequence: TGTGCCAGCTCGCAGGGGACAGGACACCGCGAGCAGTACTTC. The J gene is TRBJ2-7, the V gene TRBV18; TRBD1 agrees at 8 bases. CDR1 KGHSH and CDR2 LQKENI come from the germline V gene. V gave up 6 bases and J gave up 6 bases; unmatched junction bases: 10. The CDR3 totals 14 residues. Drawing the rest from reference TRBV18 and TRBJ2-7, the complete variable domain is NAGVMQNPRHLVRRRGQEARLRCSPMKGHSHVYWYRQLPEEGLKFMVYLQKENIIDESGMPKERFSAEFPKEGPSILRIQQVVRGDSAAYFCASSQGTGHREQYFGPGTRLTVT.

The rearrangement joins TRBV5-1 to TRBJ2-5; 8 bases align to TRBD2. The V and J ends lost 2 bases and 2 bases, in that order; junction bases with no gene match: 2. CDR1 is SGHRS, CDR2 YFSETQ, per germline. The CDR3 runs 14 residues. The CDR3 reads CASSFTSGQETQYF. In DNA form, the CDR3 reads TGCGCCAGCAGCTTTACTAGCGGACAAGAGACCCAGTACTTC.

The rearrangement links TRBV27 to TRBJ2-1; 8 nucleotides match TRBD2. Germline CDR1 and CDR2: MNHEY and SMNVEV (reference sequence). V was pared by 2 bases and J by 0 bases, with 3 bases of the junction left unmatched. The CDR3 has 16 amino acids. CDR3 loop: CASSLKRGGSYNEQFF. The CDR3 coding sequence is TGTGCCAGCAGTTTAAAACGGGGGGGCTCCTACAATGAGCAGTTCTTC.

This clone was picked up a small number of times. The chain joins TRBV4-2 to TRBJ1-3; no clear D. With 0 bases removed from V and 0 bases from J, the gap between germline ends came to 9 bases. CDR3 size: 16 residues. Germline lookup yields CDR1 LGHNA and CDR2 YNFKEQ. CDR3 DNA: TGTGCCAGCAGCCAAGATGCCGGGGTCTCTGGAAACACCATATATTTT. The encoded protein is CASSQDAGVSGNTIYF.

This clone was observed once. V usage is TRBV9 and J usage is TRBJ2-7, with a possible D match to TRBD1 (5 bases). The V gene's germline CDR1 is SGDLS and CDR2 YYNGEE. Trimming shortened V by 1 base and J by 4 bases, and 12 bases separated the two germline ends. CDR3 length: 14 residues. CDR3 protein: CASSVTDTFYEQYF. The CDR3, as DNA: TGTGCCAGCAGCGTAACGGACACCTTTTACGAGCAGTACTTC.

The V gene is TRBV7-9, the J gene TRBJ1-1; no clear D. The CDR3 has 15 amino acids. The ends were cut back, 5 bases at V and 2 bases at J, with 15 bases in the middle. Germline V gene data show CDR1 as SEHNR and CDR2 as FQNEAQ (reference sequence). CDR3 amino acids: CASSPRLRLNTEAFF. The CDR3 DNA sequence: TGTGCCAGCAGCCCGAGACTCAGACTTAACACTGAAGCTTTCTTT.

The chain couples TRBV5-1 to TRBJ1-6, with D perhaps matching TRBD1 (6 bases). This CDR3 region has 15 residues. V was shortened by 0 bases and J by 6 bases, with 10 bases between the two germline ends. The germline V gene encodes CDR1 SGHRS and CDR2 YFSETQ. CDR3 nucleotide sequence: TGCGCCAGCAGCTTGGACAGGGCCCGTAATTCACCCCTCCACTTT. Translating it yields CASSLDRARNSPLHF.

The chain has TRBV7-8 and TRBJ2-5; 8 nucleotides match TRBD2. The CDR3 consists of 14 residues. CDR1 is SGHVS, CDR2 FQNEAQ, per germline. Losses at the gene ends were 3 bases for V and 4 bases for J; bases not matched to a gene: 4. The CDR3 spells CASSFTGGVETQYF. CDR3 sequence (DNA): TGTGCCAGCAGCTTTACGGGGGGGGTAGAGACCCAGTACTTC.

The J gene is TRBJ2-3, the V gene TRBV11-2; D not certain. Germline V CDR1 and CDR2: SGHAT, FQNNGV. V lost 7 bases, J lost 4 bases, and 21 bases lay in between. This CDR3 has 16 residues. The CDR3 region is CASTQNFGRLPDTQYF. CDR3 DNA: TGTGCCAGCACCCAAAATTTCGGCAGGCTGCCAGATACGCAGTATTTT.

The count of this clone is one. The genes are TRBV28 and TRBJ2-3; D is perhaps TRBD2 (6 bases). Germline loops: CDR1 MDHEN, CDR2 SYDVKM. Trimming removed 7 bases from V and 0 bases from J, with 8 bases in between. The length of the CDR3 is 13 residues. Here the CDR3 DNA reads TGTGCCAGCATGCGGGGCAGCACAGATACGCAGTATTTT. This codes for CASMRGSTDTQYF.

The V and J genes are TRBV7-2 and TRBJ2-2, with TRBD1 matching over 9 bases. V trimming: 3 bases; J trimming: 9 bases; junction bases outside the gene matches: 8. This CDR3 region has 15 residues. Germline V gene lookup returns CDR1 SGHTA and CDR2 FQGNSA. The DNA for the CDR3 is TGTGCCAGCAGCTTTCCGGGACAGGGTCACCGGGAGCTGTTTTTT. Translated, it gives CASSFPGQGHRELFF.

This clone was detected once. The CDR3 DNA is TGTGCCAGCAAGGCGGTGGCCAAAAACATTCAGTACTTC. This codes for CASKAVAKNIQYF. The gene calls are TRBV6-6 and TRBJ2-4; D not certain. The CDR3 contains 13 residues. Germline V gene lookup returns CDR1 MNHNY and CDR2 SVGAGI (reference sequence). V dropped 7 bases and J dropped 1 base, with 8 bases sitting between them.

This chain connects TRBV19 to TRBJ1-6; D gene unclear. The V and J ends lost 6 bases and 2 bases respectively, with 14 bases between them. The CDR3 extends over 16 amino acids. The V gene's germline CDR1 is LNHDA and CDR2 SQIVND (reference sequence). The CDR3: CASSPGNRPYNSPLHF. In DNA, the CDR3 is TGTGCCAGTAGCCCCGGGAACAGACCCTATAATTCACCCCTCCACTTT. The whole variable domain, filled in from reference TRBV19 and TRBJ1-6, reads DGGITQSPKYLFRKEGQNVTLSCEQNLNHDAMYWYRQDPGQGLRLIYYSQIVNDFQKGDIAEGYSVSREKKESFPLTVTSAQKNPTAFYLCASSPGNRPYNSPLHFGNGTRLTVT.

V gene TRBV5-4 combines with J gene TRBJ2-7, with 9 bases lining up with TRBD1. With 2 bases clipped from V and 0 bases from J, the junction kept 3 bases outside the gene matches. Germline CDR1 is SGHNT and CDR2 is YYREEE (reference sequence). The CDR3 covers 15 residues. This chain's CDR3 is CASSLGDRDSYEQYF. The CDR3 coding sequence is TGTGCCAGCAGCTTAGGGGACAGGGACTCCTACGAGCAGTACTTC.